These 26 T cell receptor beta chains were sequenced from one sample in a study of T cell responses to AZD1222 COVID-19 vaccine (dated by TCRdb to the early 2020s). Library creation used the immunoSEQ multiplex PCR assay. TCRdb took over this immuneACCESS table, retaining in-frame rearrangements with V and J assigned. Such tables are incomplete; in checked studies, under half of the missing clones stem from an unresolved V gene, and the remainder is unexplained. This sample is represented by around 120,000 clones; over 85% of them were singletons. In total, the top ten clones hold 0.85% to 1.3% of the sample. The time point label on this specimen signifies: about 28 days (+/-7) after the second vaccine dose. The starting material was peripheral blood, obtained 28 days after the second AZD1222 dose. The receptors originated from an adult who received the AZD1222 COVID-19 vaccine.

This sequence joins TRBV11-2 and TRBJ1-1; tentative D call: TRBD1 (5 bases). Germline assignment: CDR1 SGHAT and CDR2 FQNNGV. CDR3 length: 13 residues. Trimming removed 1 base at V and 5 bases at J, with 8 bases between. The CDR3 coding sequence is TGTGCCAGCAGCTTAGGCAGGGTTACTGAAGCTTTCTTT. This gives the protein CASSLGRVTEAFF.

The chain recombines TRBV4-2 with TRBJ2-1, with D perhaps matching TRBD2 (6 bases). V lost 5 bases and J lost 1, with 15 bases in between. This CDR3 has 16 amino acids. Germline CDR1 LGHNA, CDR2 YNFKEQ. The CDR3 here is CASSAQRGVSYNEQFF. The CDR3 region has the DNA TGTGCCAGCAGCGCTCAGCGCGGGGTGTCCTACAATGAGCAGTTCTTC.

The chain uses TRBV19 and TRBJ1-1; D gene unclear. CDR3 length equals 16 residues. The V gene lost 5 bases and the J gene lost 0 bases, with 16 bases spanning the gap. Germline CDR1 LNHDA, CDR2 SQIVND (reference sequence). This chain's CDR3 is CASSLRPGPLNTEAFF. DNA of the CDR3: TGTGCCAGTAGTCTACGCCCCGGGCCGCTGAACACTGAAGCTTTCTTT.

The genes are TRBV11-2 and TRBJ2-1; TRBD2 is a possible D gene (6 bases). Trimming removed 5 bases at V and 7 bases at J, with 18 bases between. Germline values: CDR1 SGHAT, CDR2 FQNNGV. There are 15 residues in the CDR3. In nucleotides, the CDR3 is TGTGCCAGCAGCCTATCCTGGGGGGAGTCTAATGAGCAGTTCTTC. This translates into CASSLSWGESNEQFF.

This clone was picked up one time. The V and J genes are TRBV30 and TRBJ1-1, with D possibly matching TRBD1 (6 bases). V was cut by 5 bases and J by 1 base, with 11 bases left in between. Germline lookup yields CDR1 GTSNPN and CDR2 SVGIG (reference sequence). This CDR3 has 13 amino acids. CDR3 amino acids: CAWAQGRNTEAFF. In nucleotides, the CDR3 is TGTGCCTGGGCACAGGGACGGAACACTGAAGCTTTCTTT.

This clone was seen a single time. CDR3 region: CASSLQGNLNSPLHF. The CDR3 DNA reads as TGTGCCAGCAGTTTACAGGGAAACTTAAATTCACCCCTCCACTTT. The chain carries TRBV2 and TRBJ1-6; D possibly corresponds to TRBD1 (6 bases). With 5 bases removed from V and 7 bases from J, the gap between germline ends came to 15 bases. The CDR3 sequence is 15 residues long. The V gene's germline CDR1 is SNHLY and CDR2 FYNNEI. Complete variable domain (other parts from reference TRBV2 and TRBJ1-6): EPEVTQTPSHQVTQMGQEVILRCVPISNHLYFYWYRQILGQKVEFLVSFYNNEISEKSEIFDDQFSVERPDGSNFTLKIRSTKLEDSAMYFCASSLQGNLNSPLHFGNGTRLTVT.

This chain links TRBV6-5 with TRBJ1-2, with a tentative D call TRBD1 (5 bases). Per the germline V gene, CDR1 is MNHEY and CDR2 is SVGAGI. Trimming stripped 2 bases from V and 7 bases from J, with 14 bases between. This CDR3 is 14 amino acids long. The CDR3 coding sequence is TGTGCCAGCAGTTACGCCTCAGGGAAGGCTGGCTACACCTTC. It is translated as CASSYASGKAGYTF.

J is TRBJ1-1 and V is TRBV7-9; D may be TRBD1 (5 bases). This CDR3 is built from 14 residues. Trimming removed 1 base at V and 0 bases at J, with 6 bases between. Germline lookup yields CDR1 SEHNR and CDR2 FQNEAQ (reference sequence). In DNA, the CDR3 is TGTGCCAGCAGCTTAGTGGGGGTGAACACTGAAGCTTTCTTT. It yields the protein CASSLVGVNTEAFF.

This chain uses TRBV19 with TRBJ2-3; 7 nucleotides agree with TRBD2. The CDR3 consists of 17 residues. Trimming took 0 bases from V and 5 from J; bases not matched to a gene: 11. Per germline, CDR1 LNHDA and CDR2 SQIVND (reference sequence). CDR3 in DNA: TGTGCCAGTAGTATAGAAGTCGAGCGGGGCACGGGAGATACGCAGTATTTT. Its translation is CASSIEVERGTGDTQYF.

The rearrangement links TRBV19 to TRBJ2-5; the D gene is possibly TRBD1 (5 bases). Germline V gene lookup returns CDR1 LNHDA and CDR2 SQIVND (reference sequence). The V gene lost 4 bases and the J gene lost 5 bases, with 5 bases spanning the gap. CDR3 length equals 11 residues. Here the CDR3 reads CASSTGETQYF. For the CDR3, the DNA is TGTGCCAGTAGTACAGGGGAGACCCAGTACTTC. The variable domain in full, completed from reference TRBV19 and TRBJ2-5, reads DGGITQSPKYLFRKEGQNVTLSCEQNLNHDAMYWYRQDPGQGLRLIYYSQIVNDFQKGDIAEGYSVSREKKESFPLTVTSAQKNPTAFYLCASSTGETQYFGPGTRLLVL.

This clone was seen only once. This chain joins TRBV3-1 (or the pseudogene TRBV3-2) and TRBJ2-5, with 7 bases matching TRBD2. Trimming removed 4 bases from V and 7 bases from J; junction bases left unmatched: 12. Germline CDR1 is LGHDT and CDR2 is YNNKEL (reference sequence). The CDR3 contains 15 residues. CDR3 in DNA: TGTGCCAGCAGCCTTACCCGAGCTGGGGGGGGGACCCAGTACTTC. Translating it yields CASSLTRAGGGTQYF.

A word on this clone: The sample holds other DNA sequences that translate to the same CDR3. The CDR3 protein is CASSLDGSSGNTIYF. In DNA, the CDR3 is TGCGCCAGCAGCTTGGATGGGAGCTCTGGAAACACCATATATTTT. The rearrangement links TRBV5-1 to TRBJ1-3; D is unresolved. The V and J ends lost 0 bases and 0 bases respectively, with 7 bases between them. The CDR3 extends over 15 amino acids. CDR1 is SGHRS and CDR2 is YFSETQ in the germline V gene.

The chain carries TRBV7-2 and TRBJ2-7; 12 bases match TRBD1. V lost 5 bases to trimming and J lost 5 bases; unmatched junction nucleotides: 7. This CDR3 contains 15 residues. The germline gives CDR1 SGHTA, CDR2 FQGNSA. The CDR3 sequence is CASSQVGQGANEQYF. The CDR3 coding sequence is TGTGCCAGCAGCCAAGTGGGACAGGGGGCGAACGAGCAGTACTTC.

The chain combines TRBV27 with TRBJ2-7; TRBD1 matches 9 bases. From germline, CDR1 is MNHEY and CDR2 SMNVEV (reference sequence). Trimming cost V 5 bases and J 3 bases; bases outside gene matches: 5. The CDR3 length is 14 residues. Written as DNA, the CDR3 is TGTGCCAGCAGTAAACAGGGGGCCCACTACGAGCAGTACTTC. As protein: CASSKQGAHYEQYF.

V and J are TRBV12-3 or TRBV12-4 and TRBJ1-1, with D unclear. The CDR3 is made up of 10 amino acids. The V end lost 5 bases, the J end lost 11 bases, and 9 bases lay between the germline ends. As DNA, the CDR3 is TGTGCCAGCAGTAGACTTAAGGCTTTCTTT. Translation: CASSRLKAFF.

This clone was seen once. The rearrangement links TRBV27 to TRBJ1-4; D remains ambiguous. Germline CDR1 is MNHEY and CDR2 is SMNVEV (reference sequence). This CDR3 spans 11 amino acids. V was shortened by 6 bases and J by 6 bases, with 5 bases between the two germline ends. In DNA form, the CDR3 reads TGTGCCAGCAGGCGTGATGAAAAACTGTTTTTT. It is translated as CASRRDEKLFF.

V gene TRBV15 combines with J gene TRBJ1-1, with D possibly matching TRBD1 (5 bases). This CDR3 is 16 amino acids long. V lost 2 bases and J lost 3, with 16 bases in between. Germline CDR1 and CDR2: LNHNV and YYDKDF (reference sequence). The CDR3 nucleotides are TGTGCCACCAGCAGATTCGTCGGGGGTATAGACACTGAAGCTTTCTTT. Translated: CATSRFVGGIDTEAFF.

The chain is built from TRBV6-5 and TRBJ1-1, with D uncertain. V was clipped by 7 bases and J by 3 bases, with 12 bases between them. CDR3 length equals 13 residues. Per the germline V gene, CDR1 is MNHEY and CDR2 is SVGAGI. The CDR3 spells CASTKDIYTEAFF. CDR3 coding DNA: TGTGCCAGCACGAAAGACATATACACTGAAGCTTTCTTT.

The rearrangement links TRBV12-5 to TRBJ2-1; 10 bases fit TRBD2. Trimming at V came to 0 bases and at J to 5 bases, leaving 4 bases not matched to a gene. This CDR3 spans 16 amino acids. CDR1 LGHNT and CDR2 FRNRAP come from the germline V gene. CDR3 loop: CASGLVRTSGHNEQFF. CDR3 nucleotides: TGTGCTAGTGGTTTGGTACGGACTAGCGGCCACAATGAGCAGTTCTTC.

The chain joins TRBV4-2 to TRBJ1-2; tentatively, D is TRBD1 (5 bases). Germline CDR1 LGHNA, CDR2 YNFKEQ. The CDR3 spans 15 residues. Trimming took off 0 bases at V and 4 bases at J, with 12 bases between the two ends. CDR3 DNA: TGTGCCAGCAGCCAAGAAGGGACGGGACTCTATGGCTACACCTTC. Its translation: CASSQEGTGLYGYTF.

This clone is a singleton in its sample. The rearrangement links TRBV7-9 to TRBJ1-2, with a weak D call TRBD1 (6 bases). This CDR3 region has 17 residues. V was cut by 0 bases and J by 6 bases, with 20 bases left in between. Germline V lookup: CDR1 SEHNR, CDR2 FQNEAQ (reference sequence). The CDR3 spells CASSLAPGPRGLHGYTF. In DNA form, the CDR3 reads TGTGCCAGCAGCTTAGCGCCGGGGCCACGGGGGCTACATGGCTACACCTTC. Full variable domain (outside the CDR3, taken from reference TRBV7-9 and TRBJ1-2): DTGVSQNPRHKITKRGQNVTFRCDPISEHNRLYWYRQTLGQGPEFLTYFQNEAQLEKSRLLSDRFSAERPKGSFSTLEIQRTEQGDSAMYLCASSLAPGPRGLHGYTFGSGTRLTVV.

This chain uses TRBV20-1 with TRBJ2-2; D unclear. The length of the CDR3 is 11 residues. Trimming removed 2 bases at V and 6 bases at J, with 4 bases between. Germline-derived CDR1 and CDR2 are DFQATT and SNEGSKA (reference sequence). The CDR3 reads CSARLAGELFF. Here the CDR3 DNA reads TGCAGTGCTAGACTCGCCGGGGAGCTGTTTTTT.

The chain links TRBV7-9 to TRBJ1-4, with a weak D call TRBD1 (5 bases). Trimming pared 5 bases from V and 0 bases from J, leaving 16 bases between. CDR1 and CDR2 (germline): SEHNR, FQNEAQ (reference sequence). This CDR3 comprises 17 residues. CDR3 in amino acids: CASSPKRGQTTNEKLFF. CDR3 nucleotide sequence: TGTGCCAGCAGCCCCAAGAGAGGACAAACAACTAATGAAAAACTGTTTTTT.

This chain joins TRBV6-5 and TRBJ2-1; 8 bases agree with TRBD2. This CDR3 contains 15 residues. Germline loops: CDR1 MNHEY, CDR2 SVGAGI. V trimming: 7 bases; J trimming: 9 bases; junction bases outside the gene matches: 14. CDR3 amino acids: CASTPGEAGDGEQFF. The DNA of the CDR3 is TGTGCCAGCACCCCCGGGGAAGCGGGAGATGGTGAGCAGTTCTTC.

CDR3 sequence: CASRSGPRDTQYF. As DNA, the CDR3 is TGTGCCAGCAGGTCGGGACCCAGAGATACGCAGTATTTT. The chain links TRBV7-8 to TRBJ2-3; D possibly uses TRBD1 or TRBD2 (5 bases each). The CDR3 loop spans 13 amino acids. The germline V and J ends were trimmed by 6 bases and 5 bases, with 12 bases remaining between them. The germline V gene encodes CDR1 SGHVS and CDR2 FQNEAQ.

CDR3 residues: CASSLKGGNTIYF. The CDR3 coding sequence is TGTGCCAGCAGCCTCAAGGGCGGAAACACCATATATTTT. The V and J genes are TRBV9 and TRBJ1-3; unclear D gene. Trimming stripped 4 bases from V and 4 bases from J, with 9 bases between. Germline CDR1 is SGDLS and CDR2 is YYNGEE. This CDR3 is built from 13 residues.